This TCR beta chain was identified during a study of CD8+CD57+ T cells in acquired aplastic anemia. Overall study context: DNA from sorted CD4+ and CD8+ cells averaged roughly 3.4 ug.

Sequencing involved patients with CD8+CD57+ cell expansion previously shown by flow cytometry. No therapy was given to patients before blood sampling. The CDR3 contains 12 residues. CDR1 and CDR2 (germline): ENHRY, SYGVKD. V lost 3 bases to trimming and J lost 11 bases, with 11 bases between them. The study, taken as a whole, reports: Patients and controls were found to share twenty-nine CD8+ CDR3 sequences. A significant difference in CD8+ Simpson's diversity between patients and controls was not found.

TCR beta VDJ and CDR3 profiles were obtained from a genomic DNA template. TCRdb re-called the reads with MiXCR, one entry per CDR3 protein. The sample yields 150,000 to 170,000 distinct CDR3 sequences, about 54% seen once. On this clonotype: Antigen specificity is unknown.

This rearrangement joins TRBV10-3 to TRBJ1-5, with unresolved D. Source material: sorted CD4+, CD8+, or CD8+CD57+ T cells (not recorded which) from PBMCs. This receptor was obtained from a human donor with aplastic anemia. CDR3 nucleotides: TGTGCCATCAGTGAAGAGGGTTTGGCCCAGCATTTT. Encoded protein: CAISEEGLAQHF.